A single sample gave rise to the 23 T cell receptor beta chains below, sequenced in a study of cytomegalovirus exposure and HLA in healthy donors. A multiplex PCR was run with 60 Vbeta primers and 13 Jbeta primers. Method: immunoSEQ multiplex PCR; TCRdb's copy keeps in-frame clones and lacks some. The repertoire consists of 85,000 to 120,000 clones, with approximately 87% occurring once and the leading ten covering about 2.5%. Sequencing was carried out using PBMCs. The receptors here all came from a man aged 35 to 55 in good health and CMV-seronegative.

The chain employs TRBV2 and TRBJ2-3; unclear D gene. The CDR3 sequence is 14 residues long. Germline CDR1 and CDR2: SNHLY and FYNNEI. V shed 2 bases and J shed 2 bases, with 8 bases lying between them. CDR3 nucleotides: TGTGCCAGCAGTGAACGGTTATTCACAGATACGCAGTATTTT. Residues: CASSERLFTDTQYF.

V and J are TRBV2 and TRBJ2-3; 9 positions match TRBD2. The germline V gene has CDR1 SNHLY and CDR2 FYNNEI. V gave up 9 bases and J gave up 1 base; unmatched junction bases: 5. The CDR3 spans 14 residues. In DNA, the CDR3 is TGTGCCAGTAAGCGGGGGGCCGGCACAGATACGCAGTATTTT. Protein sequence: CASKRGAGTDTQYF.

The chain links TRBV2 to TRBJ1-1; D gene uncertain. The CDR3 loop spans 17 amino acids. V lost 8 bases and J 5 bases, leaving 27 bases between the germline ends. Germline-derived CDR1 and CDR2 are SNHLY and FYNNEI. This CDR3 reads CASLKHQRHGFVTEAFF. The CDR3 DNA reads TGTGCCAGCCTTAAACATCAAAGACACGGCTTTGTGACTGAAGCTTTCTTT.

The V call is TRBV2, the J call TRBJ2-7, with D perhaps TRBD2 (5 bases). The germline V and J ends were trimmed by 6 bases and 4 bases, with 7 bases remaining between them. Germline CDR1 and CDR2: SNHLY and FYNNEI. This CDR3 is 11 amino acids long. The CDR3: CASRREYEQYF. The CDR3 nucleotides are TGTGCCAGCAGACGGGAATACGAGCAGTACTTC. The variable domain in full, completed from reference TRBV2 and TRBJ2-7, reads EPEVTQTPSHQVTQMGQEVILRCVPISNHLYFYWYRQILGQKVEFLVSFYNNEISEKSEIFDDQFSVERPDGSNFTLKIRSTKLEDSAMYFCASRREYEQYFGPGTRLTVT.

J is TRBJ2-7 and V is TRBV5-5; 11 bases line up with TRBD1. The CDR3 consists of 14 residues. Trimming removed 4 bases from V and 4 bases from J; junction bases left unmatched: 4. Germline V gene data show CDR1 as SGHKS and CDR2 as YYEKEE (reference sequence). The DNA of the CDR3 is TGTGCCAGCAGCACCGGGACAGGGGGTTACGAGCAGTACTTC. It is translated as CASSTGTGGYEQYF.

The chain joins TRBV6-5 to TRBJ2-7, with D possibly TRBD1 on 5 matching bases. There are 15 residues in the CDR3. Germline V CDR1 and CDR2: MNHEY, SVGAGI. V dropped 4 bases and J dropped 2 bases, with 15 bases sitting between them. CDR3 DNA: TGTGCCAGCAGTTCCCCATTCAGGGTGCCCTACGAGCAGTACTTC. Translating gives CASSSPFRVPYEQYF.

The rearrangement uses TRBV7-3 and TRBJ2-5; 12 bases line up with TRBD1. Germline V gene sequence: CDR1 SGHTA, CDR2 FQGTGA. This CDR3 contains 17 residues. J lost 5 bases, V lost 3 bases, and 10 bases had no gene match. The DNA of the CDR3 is TGTGCCAGCAGCTTGGTACCGGGACAGGGGGCGGGGGAGACCCAGTACTTC. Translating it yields CASSLVPGQGAGETQYF.

The CDR3 protein is CASSKTGGMNTEAFF. For the CDR3, the DNA is TGTGCCAGTAGTAAGACAGGGGGCATGAACACTGAAGCTTTCTTT. The rearrangement uses TRBV19 and TRBJ1-1, with TRBD1 matching 10 bases. This CDR3 spans 15 amino acids. J gave up 0 bases and V 4 bases, and 2 bases lay outside the gene matches. In germline, CDR1 is LNHDA, CDR2 SQIVND (reference sequence). The full variable domain, with the rest looked up from reference TRBV19 and TRBJ1-1, is DGGITQSPKYLFRKEGQNVTLSCEQNLNHDAMYWYRQDPGQGLRLIYYSQIVNDFQKGDIAEGYSVSREKKESFPLTVTSAQKNPTAFYLCASSKTGGMNTEAFFGQGTRLTVV.

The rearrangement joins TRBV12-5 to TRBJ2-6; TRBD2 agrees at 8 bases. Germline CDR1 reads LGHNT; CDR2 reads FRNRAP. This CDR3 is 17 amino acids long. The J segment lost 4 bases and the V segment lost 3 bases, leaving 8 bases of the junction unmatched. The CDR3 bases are TGTGCTAGTGGTTTAACCCTCGGGGGGGTAGGGGCCAACGTCCTGACTTTC. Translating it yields CASGLTLGGVGANVLTF.

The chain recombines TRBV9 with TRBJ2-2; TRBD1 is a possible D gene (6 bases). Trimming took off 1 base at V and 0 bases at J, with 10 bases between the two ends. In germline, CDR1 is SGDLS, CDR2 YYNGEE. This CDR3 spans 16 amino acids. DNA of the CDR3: TGTGCCAGCAGCGTACAGGGGTCGGCGAACACCGGGGAGCTGTTTTTT. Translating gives CASSVQGSANTGELFF.

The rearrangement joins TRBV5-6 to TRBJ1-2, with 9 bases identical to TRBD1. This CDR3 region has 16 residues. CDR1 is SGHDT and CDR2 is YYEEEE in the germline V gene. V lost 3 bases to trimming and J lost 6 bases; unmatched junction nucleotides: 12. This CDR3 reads CASSWMTGGERDGYTF. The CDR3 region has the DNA TGTGCCAGCAGCTGGATGACAGGGGGTGAAAGGGATGGCTACACCTTC.

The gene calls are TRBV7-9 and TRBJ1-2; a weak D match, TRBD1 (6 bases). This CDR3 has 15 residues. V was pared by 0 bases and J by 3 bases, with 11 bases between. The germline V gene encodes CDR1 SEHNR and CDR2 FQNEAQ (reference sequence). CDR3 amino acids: CASSLAGAKHYGYTF. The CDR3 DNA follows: TGTGCCAGCAGCTTAGCGGGGGCCAAACACTATGGCTACACCTTC.

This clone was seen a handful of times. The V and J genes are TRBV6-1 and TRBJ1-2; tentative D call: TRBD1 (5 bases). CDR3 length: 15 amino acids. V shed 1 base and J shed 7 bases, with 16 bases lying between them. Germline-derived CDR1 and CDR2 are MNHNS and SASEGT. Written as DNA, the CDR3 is TGTGCCAGCAGTGAAGTGGGGGGTTCGGATTCTGGCTACACCTTC. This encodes CASSEVGGSDSGYTF.

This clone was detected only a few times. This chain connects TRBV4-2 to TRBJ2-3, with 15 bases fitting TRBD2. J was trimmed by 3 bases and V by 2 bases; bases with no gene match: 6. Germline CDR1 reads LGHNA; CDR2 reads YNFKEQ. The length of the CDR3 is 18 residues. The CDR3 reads CASSQNPGTSGGTDTQYF. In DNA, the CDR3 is TGTGCCAGCAGCCAAAATCCCGGGACTAGCGGGGGGACAGATACGCAGTATTTT.

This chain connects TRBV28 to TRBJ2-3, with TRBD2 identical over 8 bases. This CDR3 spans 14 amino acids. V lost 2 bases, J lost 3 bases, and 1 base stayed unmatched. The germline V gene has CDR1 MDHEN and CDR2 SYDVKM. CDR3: CASSLGGGTDTQYF. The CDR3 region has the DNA TGTGCCAGCAGTTTAGGCGGGGGGACAGATACGCAGTATTTT.

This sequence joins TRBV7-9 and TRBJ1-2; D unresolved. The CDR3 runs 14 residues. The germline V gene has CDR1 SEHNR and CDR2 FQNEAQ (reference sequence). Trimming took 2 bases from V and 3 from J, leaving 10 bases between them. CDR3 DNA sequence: TGTGCCAGCAGCTTAAGTACGAGGGACTATGGCTACACCTTC. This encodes CASSLSTRDYGYTF.

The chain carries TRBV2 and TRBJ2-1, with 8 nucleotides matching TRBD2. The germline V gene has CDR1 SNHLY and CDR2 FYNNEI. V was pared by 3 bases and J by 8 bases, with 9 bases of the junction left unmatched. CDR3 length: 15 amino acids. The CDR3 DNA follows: TGTGCCAGCAGTGACTTGGGCGGGGGGCAGTATGAGCAGTTCTTC. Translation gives CASSDLGGGQYEQFF.

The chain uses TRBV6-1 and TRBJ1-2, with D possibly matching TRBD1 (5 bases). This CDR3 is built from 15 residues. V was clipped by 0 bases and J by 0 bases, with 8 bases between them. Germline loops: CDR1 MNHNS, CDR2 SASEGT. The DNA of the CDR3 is TGTGCCAGCAGTGAAGCCGGGGGTGCTAACTATGGCTACACCTTC. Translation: CASSEAGGANYGYTF.

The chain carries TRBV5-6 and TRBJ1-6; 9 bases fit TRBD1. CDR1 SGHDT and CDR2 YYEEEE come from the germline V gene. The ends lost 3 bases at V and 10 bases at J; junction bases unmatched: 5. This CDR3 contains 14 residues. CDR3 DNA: TGTGCCAGCAGCTCCGGGACAGGGAACTCACCCCTCCACTTT. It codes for CASSSGTGNSPLHF.

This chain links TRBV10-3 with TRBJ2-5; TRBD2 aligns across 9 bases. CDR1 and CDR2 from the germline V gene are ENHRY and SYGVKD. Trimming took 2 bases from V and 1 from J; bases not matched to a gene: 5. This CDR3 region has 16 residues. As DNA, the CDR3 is TGTGCCATCAGTGAGGGGCTAGCGGGGTCCCAAGAGACCCAGTACTTC. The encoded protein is CAISEGLAGSQETQYF.

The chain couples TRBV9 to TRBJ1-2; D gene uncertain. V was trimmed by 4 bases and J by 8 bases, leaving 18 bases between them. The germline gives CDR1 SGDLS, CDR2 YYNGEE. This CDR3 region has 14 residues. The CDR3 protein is CASSPAGGLRGYTF. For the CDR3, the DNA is TGTGCCAGCAGCCCCGCGGGCGGCCTTAGAGGCTACACCTTC. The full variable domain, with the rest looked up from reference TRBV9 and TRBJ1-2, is DSGVTQTPKHLITATGQRVTLRCSPRSGDLSVYWYQQSLDQGLQFLIQYYNGEERAKGNILERFSAQQFPDLHSELNLSSLELGDSALYFCASSPAGGLRGYTFGSGTRLTVV.

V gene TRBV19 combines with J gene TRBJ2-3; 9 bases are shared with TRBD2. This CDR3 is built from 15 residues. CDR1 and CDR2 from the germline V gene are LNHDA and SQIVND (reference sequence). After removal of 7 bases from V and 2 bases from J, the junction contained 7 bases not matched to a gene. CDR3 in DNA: TGTGCCAGTACCACGCGGGGGGGAGACACAGATACGCAGTATTTT. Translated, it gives CASTTRGGDTDTQYF.

The CDR3 region is CASTLQASGGELFF. The CDR3 coding sequence is TGTGCCTCAACCTTGCAGGCGTCAGGCGGGGAGCTGTTTTTT. The J gene is TRBJ2-2, the V gene TRBV7-6; D remains ambiguous. Germline CDR1 and CDR2: SGHVS and FNYEAQ. V dropped 11 bases and J dropped 7 bases, with 20 bases sitting between them. The CDR3 length is 14 residues.